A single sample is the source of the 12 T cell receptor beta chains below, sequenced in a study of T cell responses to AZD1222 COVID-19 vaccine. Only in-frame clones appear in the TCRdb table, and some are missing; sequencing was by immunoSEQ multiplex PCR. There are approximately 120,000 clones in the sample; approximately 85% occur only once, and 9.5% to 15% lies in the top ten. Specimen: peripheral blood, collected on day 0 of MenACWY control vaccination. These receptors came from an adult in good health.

CDR3 DNA sequence: TGTGCCAGCAGTCTGAATAGCAATCAGCCCCAGCATTTT. It is translated as CASSLNSNQPQHF. The chain is built from TRBV28 and TRBJ1-5; D call uncertain. Germline CDR1 is MDHEN and CDR2 is SYDVKM. The CDR3 totals 13 residues. Trimming removed 5 bases at V and 0 bases at J, with 5 bases between.

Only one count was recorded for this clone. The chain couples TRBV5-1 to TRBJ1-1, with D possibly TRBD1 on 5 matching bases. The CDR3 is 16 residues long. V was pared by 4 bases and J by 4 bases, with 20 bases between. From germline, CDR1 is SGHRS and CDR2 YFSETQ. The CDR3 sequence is CASSPSGRGMGTEAFF. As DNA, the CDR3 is TGCGCCAGCAGCCCATCGGGGCGGGGAATGGGCACTGAAGCTTTCTTT. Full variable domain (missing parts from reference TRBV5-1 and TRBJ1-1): KAGVTQTPRYLIKTRGQQVTLSCSPISGHRSVSWYQQTPGQGLQFLFEYFSETQRNKGNFPGRFSGRQFSNSRSEMNVSTLELGDSALYLCASSPSGRGMGTEAFFGQGTRLTVV.

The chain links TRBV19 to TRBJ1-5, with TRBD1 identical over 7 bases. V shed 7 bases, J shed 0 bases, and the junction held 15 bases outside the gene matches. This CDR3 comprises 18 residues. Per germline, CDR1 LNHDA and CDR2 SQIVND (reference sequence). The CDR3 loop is CASKGGGQPAPSNQPQHF. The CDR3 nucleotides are TGTGCCAGTAAAGGGGGGGGACAGCCCGCTCCTAGCAATCAGCCCCAGCATTTT.

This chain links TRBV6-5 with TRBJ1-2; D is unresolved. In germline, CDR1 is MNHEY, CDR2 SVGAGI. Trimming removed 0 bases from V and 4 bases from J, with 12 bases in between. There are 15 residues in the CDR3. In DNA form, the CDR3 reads TGTGCCAGCAGTTACTCGATGGCCAGCTCCTATGGCTACACCTTC. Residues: CASSYSMASSYGYTF.

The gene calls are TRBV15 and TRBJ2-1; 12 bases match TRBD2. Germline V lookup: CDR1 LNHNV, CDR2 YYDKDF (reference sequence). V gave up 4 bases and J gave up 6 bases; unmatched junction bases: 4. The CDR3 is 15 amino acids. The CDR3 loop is CATSKRLAGANEQFF. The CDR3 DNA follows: TGTGCCACCAGCAAGAGACTAGCGGGGGCCAATGAGCAGTTCTTC. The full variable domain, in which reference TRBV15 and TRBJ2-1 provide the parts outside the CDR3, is DAMVIQNPRYQVTQFGKPVTLSCSQTLNHNVMYWYQQKSSQAPKLLFHYYDKDFNNEADTPDNFQSRRPNTSFCFLDIRSPGLGDTAMYLCATSKRLAGANEQFFGPGTRLTVL.

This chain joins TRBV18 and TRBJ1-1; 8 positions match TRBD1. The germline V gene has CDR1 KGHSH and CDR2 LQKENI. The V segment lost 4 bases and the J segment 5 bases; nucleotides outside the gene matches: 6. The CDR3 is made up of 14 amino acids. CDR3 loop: CASSQGTGDTEAFF. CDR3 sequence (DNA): TGTGCCAGCTCACAAGGGACAGGTGATACTGAAGCTTTCTTT.

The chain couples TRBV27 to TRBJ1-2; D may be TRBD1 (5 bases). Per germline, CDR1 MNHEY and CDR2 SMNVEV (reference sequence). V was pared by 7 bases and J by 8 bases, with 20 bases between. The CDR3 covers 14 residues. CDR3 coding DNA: TGTGCCAGCACTCCTGGGACGTTTTTGGGCGGCTACACCTTC. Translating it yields CASTPGTFLGGYTF.

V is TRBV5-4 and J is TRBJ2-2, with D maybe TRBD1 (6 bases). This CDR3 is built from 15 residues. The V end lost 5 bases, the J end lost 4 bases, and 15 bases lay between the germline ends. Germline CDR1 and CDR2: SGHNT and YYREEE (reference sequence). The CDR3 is CASSWGTSRTGELFF. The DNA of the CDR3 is TGTGCCAGCAGTTGGGGGACATCCCGCACCGGGGAGCTGTTTTTT.

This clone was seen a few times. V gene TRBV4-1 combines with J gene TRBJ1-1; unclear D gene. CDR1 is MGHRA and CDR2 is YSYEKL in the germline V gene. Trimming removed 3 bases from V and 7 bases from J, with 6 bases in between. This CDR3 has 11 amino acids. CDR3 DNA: TGCGCCAGCAGCCAGTCTGATGAAGCTTTCTTT. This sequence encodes CASSQSDEAFF.

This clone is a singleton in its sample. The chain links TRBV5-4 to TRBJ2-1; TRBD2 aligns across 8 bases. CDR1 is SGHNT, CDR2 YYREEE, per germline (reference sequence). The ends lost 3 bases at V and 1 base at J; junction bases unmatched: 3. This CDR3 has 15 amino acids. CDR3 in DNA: TGTGCCAGCAGCTATACTAGCGGATCCTACAATGAGCAGTTCTTC. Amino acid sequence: CASSYTSGSYNEQFF. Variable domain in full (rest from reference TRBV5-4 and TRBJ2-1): ETGVTQSPTHLIKTRGQQVTLRCSSQSGHNTVSWYQQALGQGPQFIFQYYREEENGRGNFPPRFSGLQFPNYSSELNVNALELDDSALYLCASSYTSGSYNEQFFGPGTRLTVL.

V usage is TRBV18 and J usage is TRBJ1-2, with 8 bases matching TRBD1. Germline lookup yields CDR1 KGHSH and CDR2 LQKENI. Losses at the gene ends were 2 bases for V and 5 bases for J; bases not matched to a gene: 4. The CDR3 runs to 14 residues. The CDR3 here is CASSPYGQGYGYTF. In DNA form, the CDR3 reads TGTGCCAGCTCACCATACGGACAGGGTTATGGCTACACCTTC.

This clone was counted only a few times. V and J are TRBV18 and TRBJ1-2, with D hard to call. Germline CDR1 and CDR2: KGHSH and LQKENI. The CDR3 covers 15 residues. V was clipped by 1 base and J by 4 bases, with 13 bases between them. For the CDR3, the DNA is TGTGCCAGCTCACCACTCGAGACACCAACCTATGGCTACACCTTC. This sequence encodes CASSPLETPTYGYTF.